The present entry profiles one T cell receptor (beta chain) with its context. Which antigen it targets is not known. A much larger clone is a single base away; this may be a read error. The final CDR3 position lacks the conserved phenylalanine or tryptophan, pointing to a likely read error. Ophthalmopathy patients had moderately to severely active disease, with a Clinical Activity Score of 3 or more, a NOSPECS grade of 4 or more, and a disease duration of less than 3 months. Any patient with an uncontrolled infection, another autoimmune disease, pregnancy or lactation was excluded. Clinical symptoms, serum thyroxine and TRAb, thyroid ultrasound, and orbital computed tomography formed the basis for the diagnoses. PBMCs were separated from about 10 ml of fresh peripheral blood using Ficoll-Paque density gradient centrifugation. Total RNA was extracted using Trizol reagent, and RNA quality was assessed on an Agilent 2100 Bioanalyzer.

Amplification of TCR beta CDR3 regions was carried out from RNA transcripts. For the first round of RT-PCR on the TCR CDR3, the HTBI primer set was used together with the Qiagen OneStep RT-PCR kit. A second multiplex PCR round built the libraries, followed by size selection and purification. The libraries were sequenced on an Illumina HiSeq2000 using paired-end 100 bp reads. As for the authors' bioinformatics: SOAPnuke was used to process the raw data, throwing out any read that contained adapters or uncalled bases, had a mean Phred below 15, or lacked an exact constant-primer or identifier match. COPE v1.2.5 was used to merge the high-quality paired reads, and each unique nucleotide sequence was defined as a clonotype. MiTCR v1.1 was used to align clonotypes to the IMGT TRBV, TRBD and TRBJ reference segments. Only V-J combinations with frequency above 0.0001, covering about 99% of repertoires, were analysed. The TCS score was defined as the ratio of F50 (clonal expansion) to E x V (chaos), calculated using BLOSUM62-based TCRdist between CDR3 peptides within each V-J. Welch's t-statistics and random forest reduced roughly 530 V-J features to 10 to 15, which were used in a naive Bayes classifier (R e1071). Starting from the raw public reads, TCRdb applied fastp trimming at Q25, assembled clones with MiXCR and retained in-frame beta chains. Rows matching on CDR3 protein sequence are summarized as one entry with the most common DNA and genes. The V and J calls were not made by the authors but by TCRdb's processing. The sample yields roughly 530,000 distinct CDR3 sequences; 17% were counted once. 15% to 20% of the sample is held by the ten biggest clonotypes.

This entry belongs to a study of T cells in Graves' hyperthyroidism and ophthalmopathy (dated 2019 in TCRdb). Study-wide context: Peripheral blood samples were taken at the time of initial diagnosis, prior to any treatment. To identify distinguishing TCR V-J signatures, a discovery cohort of 90 to 100 patients was used, comprising 43 with Graves' ophthalmopathy and around 60 with stable Graves' hyperthyroidism. An independent validation cohort of under 20 hyperthyroidism patients and about 15 patients who later progressed to ophthalmopathy tested prospective prediction of ophthalmopathy. The 85 to 100 discovery patients were divided at random into training and test sets in a 7:3 ratio. The study also compared thyroid tissue and blood T-cell repertoires from about 6 Graves' hyperthyroidism patients. Following sampling, methimazole starting at 30 mg daily was given to hyperthyroidism patients, and high-dose intravenous methylprednisolone was given to ophthalmopathy patients. The paper reports TCR Vbeta CDR3 sequencing of some 140 peripheral blood samples: around 45 ophthalmopathy, under 85 hyperthyroidism and roughly 17 progressor patients. Overall study results and their limits: During validation, the model predicted progression to ophthalmopathy a median of approximately 6 months ahead of onset, with roughly 65% sensitivity and 72.22% specificity. In cross-validation, a model built on a 13 V-J signature told ophthalmopathy apart from stable hyperthyroidism with 85% to 90% sensitivity and about 81% specificity, and in testing the same model reached 80%/75%. No statistical method was used to fix the sample size in advance, and group allocation was not hidden from the investigators. Most expanded thyroid clonotypes (frequency above 0.001) were also found in blood, which suggests that blood repertoires may mirror thyroid immune responses.

The CDR3 contains 13 residues when both ends are counted. CDR3 DNA only is kept here, 39 bases in frame from base 1. The V end loses 4 bases and the J end loses 1 base, and a stretch of 10 bases separates them. For CDR1 and CDR2, the germline V gene (reference sequence) lists DFQATT and SNEGSKA. The chain employs TRBV20-1 and TRBJ2-5; a weak D assignment points to TRBD1 (6 bases agree). Sequencing was done on a sample of blood. The source is a woman aged 18-30 years with Graves' ophthalmopathy. The CDR3 protein sequence reads: CSAIGQSQETQYL. The bases read TGCAGTGCTATAGGACAGTCCCAAGAGACCCAGTACCTC.